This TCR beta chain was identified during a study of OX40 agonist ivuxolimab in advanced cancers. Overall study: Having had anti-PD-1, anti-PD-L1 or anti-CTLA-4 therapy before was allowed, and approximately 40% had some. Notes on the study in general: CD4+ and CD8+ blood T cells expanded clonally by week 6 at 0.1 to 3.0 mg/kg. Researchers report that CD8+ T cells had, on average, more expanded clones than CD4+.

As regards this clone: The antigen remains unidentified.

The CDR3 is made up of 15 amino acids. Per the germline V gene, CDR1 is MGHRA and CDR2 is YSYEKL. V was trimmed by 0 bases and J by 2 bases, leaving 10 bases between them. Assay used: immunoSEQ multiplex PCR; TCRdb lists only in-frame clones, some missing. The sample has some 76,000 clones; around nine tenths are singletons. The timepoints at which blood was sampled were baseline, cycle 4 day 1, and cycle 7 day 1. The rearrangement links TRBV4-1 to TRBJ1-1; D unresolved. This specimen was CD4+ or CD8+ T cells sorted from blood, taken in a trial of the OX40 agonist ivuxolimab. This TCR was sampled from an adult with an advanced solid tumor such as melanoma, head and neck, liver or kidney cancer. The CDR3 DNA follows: TGCGCCAGCAGCCAAGAAGAGATCGGAAACACTGAAGCTTTCTTT. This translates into CASSQEEIGNTEAFF.